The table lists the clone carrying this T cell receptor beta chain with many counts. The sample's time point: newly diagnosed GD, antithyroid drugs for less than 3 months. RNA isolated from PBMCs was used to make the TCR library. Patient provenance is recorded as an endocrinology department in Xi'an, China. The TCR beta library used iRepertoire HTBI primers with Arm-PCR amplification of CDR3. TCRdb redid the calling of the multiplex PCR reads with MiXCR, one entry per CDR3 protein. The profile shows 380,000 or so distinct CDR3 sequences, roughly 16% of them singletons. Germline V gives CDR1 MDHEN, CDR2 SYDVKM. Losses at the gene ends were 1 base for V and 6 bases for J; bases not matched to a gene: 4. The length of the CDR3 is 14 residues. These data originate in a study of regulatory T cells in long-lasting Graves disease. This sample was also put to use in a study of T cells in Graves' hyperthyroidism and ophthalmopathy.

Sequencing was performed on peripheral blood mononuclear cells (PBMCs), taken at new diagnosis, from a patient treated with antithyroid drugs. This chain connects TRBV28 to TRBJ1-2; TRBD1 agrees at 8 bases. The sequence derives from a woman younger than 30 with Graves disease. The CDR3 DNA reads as TGTGCCAGCAGTTTATCGAGGACAGGGAATGGCTACACCTTC. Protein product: CASSLSRTGNGYTF.